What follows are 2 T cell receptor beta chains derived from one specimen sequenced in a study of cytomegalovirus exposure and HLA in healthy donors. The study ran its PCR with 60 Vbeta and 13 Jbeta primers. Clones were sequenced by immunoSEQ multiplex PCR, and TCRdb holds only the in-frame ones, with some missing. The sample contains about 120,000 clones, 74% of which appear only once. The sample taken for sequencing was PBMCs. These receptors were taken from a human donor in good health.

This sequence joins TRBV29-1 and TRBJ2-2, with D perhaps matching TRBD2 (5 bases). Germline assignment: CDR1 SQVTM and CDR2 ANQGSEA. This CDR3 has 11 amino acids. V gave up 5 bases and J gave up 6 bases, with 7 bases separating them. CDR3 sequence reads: CSVRDAGELFF. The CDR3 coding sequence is TGCAGCGTTCGGGATGCCGGGGAGCTGTTTTTT.

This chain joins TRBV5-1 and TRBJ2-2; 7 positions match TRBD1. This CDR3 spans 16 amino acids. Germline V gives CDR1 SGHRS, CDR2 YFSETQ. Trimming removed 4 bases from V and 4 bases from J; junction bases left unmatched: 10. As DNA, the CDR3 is TGCGCCAGCAGCGGCAGACAGGGTTTAGGCACCGGGGAGCTGTTTTTT. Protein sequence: CASSGRQGLGTGELFF.